The T cell receptor beta chain described here comes from a study of control samples from healthy donors and cancer patients (TCRdb year 2020). Library prep was done by the immunoSEQ multiplex PCR assay. In TCRdb, the immuneACCESS table is reduced to in-frame sequences with V and J assigned. These tables do not hold every clone; where another copy was compared, an unresolved V gene accounts for under half, and the others remain unexplained. The table for this sample lists around 43,000 clones; more than 85% of them were counted only once. Roughly 3.5% of the sample comes from the top ten. On this clone itself: Its target antigen remains unknown. No base qualities exist here, and no much larger clone lies one base off it.

The clonotype comes from a woman between 45 and 65 years old in good health. What was sequenced was blood.

CDR3 sequence: CASSQGLSVAESGNTIYF. The DNA sequence follows: TGCGCCAGCAGCCAGGGGCTTTCCGTAGCCGAATCTGGAAACACCATATATTTT. The rearranged chain carries TRBV4-3 and TRBJ1-3; the D gene is possibly TRBD1, with 5 bases matching. V sheds 3 bases and J sheds 1 base, leaving 19 bases between their ends. CDR1 LGHNA and CDR2 YSLEER are derived from the germline V gene. From its cysteine to its phenylalanine, the CDR3 spans 18 amino acids. Here the CDR3 DNA is all that survives: 54 bases in frame from base 1.